The 22 T cell receptor beta chains below were found in one sample sequenced in a study of T cell repertoires in cytomegalovirus infection. TCRdb analysed the reads with MiXCR anew, one entry per CDR3 protein. The repertoire holds about 900,000 distinct CDR3 sequences, with around 31% as singletons. These receptors have no identified antigens. Sequenced material: cultured CD8+ T cells from PBMCs, taken from culture after CMV antigen stimulation. All receptors derive from a human donor in good health (CMV status not recorded). Some clones in this sample may be carry-over from other donors' samples.

CDR3 residues: CASSLADGGAIYF. The CDR3 DNA sequence: TGTGCCAGCAGCTTAGCGGACGGTGGGGCCATATATTTT. V is TRBV7-9 and J is TRBJ1-3, with D hard to call. V was shortened by 0 bases and J by 11 bases, with 11 bases between the two germline ends. Germline V gene data show CDR1 as SEHNR and CDR2 as FQNEAQ (reference sequence). The CDR3 is 13 residues long.

The V gene is TRBV2, the J gene TRBJ2-2; either TRBD1 or TRBD2 may supply D (6 bases each). The CDR3 totals 15 residues. Germline V gene data show CDR1 as SNHLY and CDR2 as FYNNEI. Trimming pared 5 bases from V and 5 bases from J, leaving 15 bases between. The CDR3 bases are TGTGCCAGCAGTCCGGGGGCTCGAGGGACCGGGGAGCTGTTTTTT. Translating it yields CASSPGARGTGELFF.

The CDR3 reads CASSPLGTEGTEAFF. The DNA of the CDR3 is TGTGCCAGCAGTCCCCTCGGGACAGAAGGCACTGAAGCTTTCTTT. This chain joins TRBV28 and TRBJ1-1, with 7 positions matching TRBD1. The length of the CDR3 is 15 residues. CDR1 MDHEN and CDR2 SYDVKM come from the germline V gene. V lost 5 bases to trimming and J lost 4 bases; unmatched junction nucleotides: 10.

The rearrangement links TRBV10-3 to TRBJ2-1; D is possibly TRBD2 (5 bases). The CDR3 totals 18 residues. Trimming took 3 bases from V and 1 from J, leaving 19 bases between them. CDR1 ENHRY and CDR2 SYGVKD come from the germline V gene. In DNA form, the CDR3 reads TGTGCCATCAGTGAAATCGGGCGGGCCCACCCTTCCTACAATGAGCAGTTCTTC. Protein: CAISEIGRAHPSYNEQFF.

In its sample, this clonotype was seen a few times. This chain uses TRBV19 with TRBJ2-7; D remains unclear. Deletions cut 3 bases from V and 4 bases from J, with 10 bases between. Germline V CDR1 and CDR2: LNHDA, SQIVND (reference sequence). This CDR3 comprises 13 residues. CDR3 nucleotides: TGTGCCAGTAGTATGGGTGAAGGGTACGAGCAGTACGTC. Translating gives CASSMGEGYEQYV.

The V gene is TRBV13, the J gene TRBJ2-5, with D possibly called TRBD1 or TRBD2 (5 bases each). The CDR3 runs to 14 residues. The V end lost 5 bases, the J end lost 5 bases, and 15 bases lay between the germline ends. The germline V gene has CDR1 PRHDT and CDR2 FYEKMQ (reference sequence). CDR3 nucleotide sequence: TGTGCCAGCAGCCCGGGGCGTACGGCGGAGACCCAGTACTTC. It specifies CASSPGRTAETQYF. The variable domain in full, completed from reference TRBV13 and TRBJ2-5, reads AAGVIQSPRHLIKEKRETATLKCYPIPRHDTVYWYQQGPGQDPQFLISFYEKMQSDKGSIPDRFSAQQFSDYHSELNMSSLELGDSALYFCASSPGRTAETQYFGPGTRLLVL.

This chain uses TRBV7-9 with TRBJ1-2, with TRBD1 as a possible D gene (5 bases). The CDR3 consists of 16 residues. The ends were cut back, 2 bases at V and 2 bases at J, with 15 bases in the middle. Per germline, CDR1 SEHNR and CDR2 FQNEAQ (reference sequence). CDR3 coding DNA: TGTGCCAGCAGCTTATCGGGCAGGGAAGTGAACTATGGCTACACCTTC. It yields the protein CASSLSGREVNYGYTF.

This clonotype was counted once. V is TRBV6-8 and J is TRBJ2-3; the D gene is possibly TRBD2 (7 bases). V lost 5 bases and J 5 bases, leaving 29 bases between the germline ends. Germline-derived CDR1 and CDR2 are MNHGY and SAAAGT. The length of the CDR3 is 19 residues. The CDR3 sequence is CASSTLSSGRGPGEDTQYF. The CDR3 nucleotides read TGTGCCAGCAGTACACTATCTAGCGGACGGGGACCAGGGGAAGATACGCAGTATTTT.

This sequence joins TRBV28 and TRBJ2-1; D perhaps matches TRBD2 (5 bases). Germline V lookup: CDR1 MDHEN, CDR2 SYDVKM. The CDR3 consists of 16 residues. V dropped 2 bases and J dropped 4 bases, with 15 bases sitting between them. The CDR3 here is CASSLDIGELYNEQFF. As DNA, the CDR3 is TGTGCCAGCAGTTTAGATATCGGGGAGCTATACAATGAGCAGTTCTTC.

The chain uses TRBV12-3 or TRBV12-4 and TRBJ2-1, with TRBD1 identical over 10 bases. With V trimmed by 6 bases and J by 9 bases, 5 bases remained unmatched. The CDR3 spans 13 residues. The CDR3 DNA is TGTGCCAGCAGCCCCGGGACAGGGGCTGAGCAGTTCTTC. Protein sequence: CASSPGTGAEQFF.

J is TRBJ2-7 and V is TRBV11-2; possible D gene TRBD1, 6 bases. The V gene's germline CDR1 is SGHAT and CDR2 FQNNGV. V was shortened by 1 base and J by 0 bases, with 13 bases between the two germline ends. The CDR3 has 16 residues. This CDR3 is CASSLAGQSSSYEQYV. DNA for the CDR3: TGTGCCAGCAGCTTAGCAGGACAGAGTAGCTCCTACGAGCAGTACGTC.

This clonotype has a count of ten or more. The chain joins TRBV7-2 to TRBJ1-2; D is perhaps TRBD1 (5 bases). This CDR3 comprises 14 residues. Germline CDR1 reads SGHTA; CDR2 reads FQGNSA. The ends were cut back, 4 bases at V and 4 bases at J, with 13 bases in the middle. The CDR3 nucleotides read TGTGCCAGCAGCTCTCCGGGACGGAGCTATGGCTACACCTTC. It specifies CASSSPGRSYGYTF.

The J gene is TRBJ2-1, the V gene TRBV4-2, with 14 bases that match TRBD2. The CDR3 is 19 amino acids. Germline lookup yields CDR1 LGHNA and CDR2 YNFKEQ. V shed 4 bases and J 8 bases; nucleotides not matched to a gene: 16. CDR3 in amino acids: CASSLPGLAGVSPEYEQFF. The CDR3 nucleotides are TGTGCCAGCAGCCTCCCGGGACTAGCGGGGGTCTCACCGGAATATGAGCAGTTCTTC.

This clonotype was seen more than once but under ten times. The chain combines TRBV7-8 with TRBJ2-3; D is unclear. CDR1 is SGHVS, CDR2 FQNEAQ, per germline. This CDR3 comprises 12 residues. V lost 1 base and J lost 7, with 6 bases in between. This CDR3 reads CASSLELNTQYF. The CDR3 bases are TGTGCCAGCAGCTTAGAGCTGAATACGCAGTATTTT.

Ten or more counts support this clonotype. The rearrangement uses TRBV18 and TRBJ1-2; tentatively, D is TRBD1 (5 bases). Trimming took off 4 bases at V and 3 bases at J, with 15 bases between the two ends. CDR3 length: 15 amino acids. Germline V gives CDR1 KGHSH, CDR2 LQKENI. The CDR3 bases are TGTGCCAGCTCACAATCCACGACAGCCTACTATGGCTACACCTTC. Protein product: CASSQSTTAYYGYTF.

This clonotype was counted a few times. J is TRBJ2-1 and V is TRBV6-5; the D gene is possibly TRBD1 (6 bases). The CDR3 is 14 amino acids. Germline V gives CDR1 MNHEY, CDR2 SVGAGI. V was trimmed by 2 bases and J by 9 bases, leaving 14 bases between them. The CDR3 here is CASSYPTGDGEQFF. The CDR3 DNA is TGTGCCAGCAGTTACCCGACAGGAGATGGTGAGCAGTTCTTC.

CDR3: CASSQPAADTQYF. CDR3 DNA sequence: TGCGCCAGCAGCCAACCGGCCGCAGATACGCAGTATTTT. V usage is TRBV4-3 and J usage is TRBJ2-3; D is unresolved. Germline V gives CDR1 LGHNA, CDR2 YSLEER. Trimming took off 2 bases at V and 4 bases at J, with 7 bases between the two ends. CDR3 length: 13 amino acids.

The V call is TRBV15, the J call TRBJ1-1, with 8 nucleotides matching TRBD1. Losses at the gene ends were 1 base for V and 4 bases for J; bases not matched to a gene: 5. Per the germline V gene, CDR1 is LNHNV and CDR2 is YYDKDF (reference sequence). The CDR3 runs to 15 residues. CDR3 amino acids: CATSRAQGVSTEAFF. CDR3 DNA: TGTGCCACCAGCAGAGCACAGGGGGTGAGCACTGAAGCTTTCTTT.

The gene calls are TRBV14 and TRBJ2-2; the match to TRBD1 covers 7 bases. This CDR3 has 17 amino acids. With 3 bases clipped from V and 4 bases from J, the junction kept 11 bases outside the gene matches. The germline CDR1 and CDR2 sequences are SGHDN and FVKESK. The CDR3 region is CASSHLGQRYSTGELFF. The CDR3 DNA reads as TGTGCCAGCAGCCACCTGGGACAGAGATACTCCACCGGGGAGCTGTTTTTT.

This chain uses TRBV27 with TRBJ1-2, with a weak D call TRBD1 (5 bases). The CDR3 length is 14 residues. Trimming pared 2 bases from V and 0 bases from J, leaving 7 bases between. Germline V gives CDR1 MNHEY, CDR2 SMNVEV (reference sequence). The CDR3 region is CASSLKGANYGYTF. In DNA, the CDR3 is TGTGCCAGCAGTTTAAAAGGGGCTAACTATGGCTACACCTTC.

On this clonotype: A much larger clone sits a single nucleotide away, making a read error possible. This chain uses TRBV12-3 or TRBV12-4 with TRBJ2-7; 8 bases align to TRBD1. The J segment lost 2 bases and the V segment lost 1 base, leaving 4 bases of the junction unmatched. This CDR3 is 15 amino acids long. CDR3 region: CASSLEDRVPYEQYF. The CDR3 DNA is TGTGCCAGCAGTTTAGAGGACAGGGTACCCTACGAGCAGTACTTC.

The table lists this clonotype with many counts. The rearrangement links TRBV12-3 or TRBV12-4 to TRBJ2-5; unclear D gene. The CDR3 loop spans 15 amino acids. The V end was cut by 7 bases, the J end by 1 base, with 16 bases between. CDR3 residues: CASTLTYRAQETQYF. Written as DNA, the CDR3 is TGTGCCAGCACCCTCACCTACAGAGCCCAAGAGACCCAGTACTTC.